The next 26 T cell receptor beta chains were all read from a single sample in a study of T and B cells in COVID-19 patients. TRB was amplified from approximately 250-480 ng of blood genomic DNA. BIOMED2 TRB-A/B primer pools were used in multiplex TRB PCR. In TCRdb, the multiplex PCR reads were re-called with MiXCR into one record per CDR3 protein. This sample carries fewer than 10,000 distinct CDR3 sequences, 25% to 30% of them seen once, and the ten largest clones take roughly a quarter. Sequencing input: blood. These receptors originate from a human donor who had recovered from COVID-19.

This clonotype is labeled medium-sized. The chain combines TRBV6-5 with TRBJ1-4, with D possibly TRBD1 on 6 matching bases. The V end lost 0 bases, the J end lost 8 bases, and 10 bases lay between the germline ends. Per the germline V gene, CDR1 is MNHEY and CDR2 is SVGAGI. The CDR3 is 14 amino acids. The CDR3 coding sequence is TGTGCCAGCAGTTACTCAGGGACAAGGGAAAAACTGTTTTTT. Protein: CASSYSGTREKLFF.

The table lists this clonotype with a few counts. The CDR3 is CASSHSLAEHNEQFF. As DNA, the CDR3 is TGCGCCAGCAGCCACTCACTAGCGGAGCACAATGAGCAGTTCTTC. J is TRBJ2-1 and V is TRBV4-3, with 8 positions matching TRBD2. CDR1 is LGHNA, CDR2 YSLEER, per germline. The junction had 6 bases not matched to a gene; V was cut back by 3 bases and J by 5 bases. CDR3 length: 15 amino acids.

The chain joins TRBV14 to TRBJ2-5; 9 positions match TRBD2. Germline V gives CDR1 SGHDN, CDR2 FVKESK. V shed 4 bases, J shed 3 bases, and the junction held 9 bases outside the gene matches. The CDR3 has 16 residues. The CDR3, as DNA: TGTGCCAGCAGCCCCCATCGAGCGGGGGGAGAAGAGACCCAGTACTTC. This sequence encodes CASSPHRAGGEETQYF.

The chain is built from TRBV20-1 and TRBJ2-1; 8 positions match TRBD2. Per the germline V gene, CDR1 is DFQATT and CDR2 is SNEGSKA (reference sequence). J lost 2 bases, V lost 6 bases, and 9 bases had no gene match. The CDR3 runs 15 residues. The CDR3 sequence is CSAPKVAGTYNEQFF. Written as DNA, the CDR3 is TGCAGTGCCCCCAAGGTAGCGGGGACCTACAATGAGCAGTTCTTC.

This clonotype was detected only a few times. V is TRBV6-5 and J is TRBJ2-6; D is possibly TRBD2 (6 bases). V dropped 1 base and J dropped 2 bases, with 6 bases sitting between them. This CDR3 is 15 amino acids long. In germline, CDR1 is MNHEY, CDR2 SVGAGI. The DNA of the CDR3 is TGTGCCAGCAGTTACTGGGGGGCTGGGGCCAACGTCCTGACTTTC. Protein: CASSYWGAGANVLTF.

By share of the sample, this clonotype is medium-sized. The rearrangement uses TRBV27 and TRBJ2-6, with no clear D. The CDR3 spans 14 residues. The germline V gene has CDR1 MNHEY and CDR2 SMNVEV (reference sequence). Trimming cost V 7 bases and J 0 bases, with 7 bases left between them. CDR3 in amino acids: CASMFSSGANVLTF. In DNA form, the CDR3 reads TGTGCCAGCATGTTCAGCTCTGGGGCCAACGTCCTGACTTTC.

In its sample, this clonotype is medium-sized. The chain has TRBV6-5 and TRBJ2-5, with D maybe TRBD1 (8 bases). V was cut by 5 bases and J by 4 bases, with 20 bases left in between. Germline V gene data show CDR1 as MNHEY and CDR2 as SVGAGI. The CDR3 is 16 amino acids. CDR3 DNA: TGTGCCAGCAGTCCCAGGATGACAGGGGAGGGAGAGACCCAGTACTTC. It codes for CASSPRMTGEGETQYF.

Turning to this clonotype: One junction end does not reproduce the germline sequence, and a read error may be involved. This chain uses TRBV11-1 with TRBJ2-5, with no clear D. The CDR3 is made up of 11 amino acids. From germline, CDR1 is SGHAT and CDR2 FQDESV (reference sequence). CDR3 amino acids: CTSSLEETQYF. For the CDR3, the DNA is TGTACCAGCAGCTTAGAAGAGACCCAGTACTTC.

The table lists this clonotype with many counts. The rearrangement joins TRBV30 to TRBJ1-2; unclear D gene. CDR3 length: 14 residues. Germline CDR1 reads GTSNPN; CDR2 reads SVGIG (reference sequence). The V and J ends lost 1 base and 1 base respectively, with 10 bases between them. Here the CDR3 reads CAWSEDVLNYGYTF. Here the CDR3 DNA reads TGTGCCTGGAGTGAGGATGTCCTTAACTATGGCTACACCTTC.

The chain combines TRBV14 with TRBJ1-3, with 7 bases aligning to TRBD1. CDR1 and CDR2 from the germline V gene are SGHDN and FVKESK. The CDR3 spans 15 residues. Trimming cost V 4 bases and J 0 bases; bases outside gene matches: 3. The CDR3 DNA is TGTGCCAGCAGCCGGCGGACAGGCTCTGGAAACACCATATATTTT. Its protein is CASSRRTGSGNTIYF.

The J gene is TRBJ1-4, the V gene TRBV5-5; D might be TRBD1 (5 bases). The CDR3 loop spans 14 amino acids. Looked up from germline, CDR1 is SGHKS and CDR2 is YYEKEE (reference sequence). V was clipped by 5 bases and J by 8 bases, with 16 bases between them. The CDR3 reads CASRLDRVGEKLFF. The CDR3 DNA sequence: TGTGCCAGCAGATTAGACAGAGTCGGAGAAAAACTGTTTTTT.

This clonotype is labeled medium-sized. The chain uses TRBV18 and TRBJ1-1; D is undetermined. CDR3 length: 12 amino acids. Germline CDR1 and CDR2: KGHSH and LQKENI. V lost 2 bases to trimming and J lost 6 bases, with 7 bases between them. CDR3 sequence: CASSPGRSEAFF. The CDR3, as DNA: TGTGCCAGCTCACCAGGTAGATCTGAAGCTTTCTTT.

V is TRBV7-6 and J is TRBJ2-3; 8 bases agree with TRBD2. This CDR3 contains 16 residues. Per the germline V gene, CDR1 is SGHVS and CDR2 is FNYEAQ. Losses at the gene ends were 3 bases for V and 0 bases for J; bases not matched to a gene: 5. DNA of the CDR3: TGTGCCAGCAGCTTTGAACTAGCGGACAGCACAGATACGCAGTATTTT. This translates into CASSFELADSTDTQYF.

This clonotype was recorded a few times. The CDR3 here is CASCLGRGKDSPLHF. DNA for the CDR3: TGTGCCAGCTGTTTGGGAAGGGGAAAGGATTCACCCCTCCACTTT. The gene calls are TRBV6-1 and TRBJ1-6; perhaps TRBD1 as D (5 bases). Trimming cost V 8 bases and J 8 bases, with 19 bases left between them. Germline CDR1 is MNHNS and CDR2 is SASEGT. CDR3 length equals 15 residues.

This clonotype has only one observation. This chain links TRBV19 with TRBJ2-2; 11 nucleotides align to TRBD1. Trimming at V came to 9 bases and at J to 4 bases, leaving 10 bases not matched to a gene. CDR1 and CDR2 (germline): LNHDA, SQIVND (reference sequence). This CDR3 contains 16 residues. Here the CDR3 DNA reads TGTGCCAGCAGCTTAATGGGGACAGGGGGCACCGGGGAGCTGTTTTTT. The encoded protein is CASSLMGTGGTGELFF.

By its share, this clonotype is medium-sized. The chain joins TRBV27 to TRBJ2-2, with TRBD1 matching 7 bases. Per germline, CDR1 MNHEY and CDR2 SMNVEV (reference sequence). The CDR3 is made up of 15 amino acids. Trimming at V came to 8 bases and at J to 1 base, leaving 7 bases not matched to a gene. This chain's CDR3 is CASCPGTENTGELFF. As DNA, the CDR3 is TGTGCCAGCTGCCCCGGGACAGAGAACACCGGGGAGCTGTTTTTT.

This clonotype was recorded a few times. CDR3 region: CASNPLAEITGELFF. The DNA of the CDR3 is TGTGCCAGCAACCCCCTAGCGGAAATCACCGGGGAGCTGTTTTTT. The chain joins TRBV27 to TRBJ2-2, with TRBD2 identical over 7 bases. Germline assignment: CDR1 MNHEY and CDR2 SMNVEV (reference sequence). With 7 bases clipped from V and 4 bases from J, the junction kept 9 bases outside the gene matches. The CDR3 is made up of 15 amino acids.

This clonotype was seen only a few times. The chain uses TRBV5-1 and TRBJ2-3; D is perhaps TRBD1 (6 bases). The CDR3 loop spans 14 amino acids. With 5 bases removed from V and 0 bases from J, the gap between germline ends came to 10 bases. Per germline, CDR1 SGHRS and CDR2 YFSETQ. The CDR3 nucleotides are TGCGCCAGCAGACAGGGCCCTAGCACAGATACGCAGTATTTT. This encodes CASRQGPSTDTQYF.

V is TRBV10-3 and J is TRBJ2-5, with 7 bases lining up with TRBD2. This CDR3 has 13 residues. Germline V gene sequence: CDR1 ENHRY, CDR2 SYGVKD. The junction had 4 bases not matched to a gene; V was cut back by 5 bases and J by 4 bases. The CDR3 here is CAISWGGGETQYF. In DNA, the CDR3 is TGTGCCATCAGTTGGGGCGGGGGAGAGACCCAGTACTTC.

By share, this clonotype counts as medium-sized (0.01 to 0.1%). The chain uses TRBV12-3 or TRBV12-4 and TRBJ2-7; no clear D. The CDR3 spans 13 residues. The V end lost 3 bases, the J end lost 2 bases, and 8 bases lay between the germline ends. The CDR3 DNA is TGTGCCAGCAGTTTGACTGGGGCCTACGAGCAGTACTTC. It codes for CASSLTGAYEQYF.

The V call is TRBV20-1, the J call TRBJ2-7; a weak D match, TRBD1 (6 bases). This CDR3 contains 15 residues. The V gene's germline CDR1 is DFQATT and CDR2 SNEGSKA (reference sequence). Deletions cut 5 bases from V and 3 bases from J, with 20 bases between. DNA of the CDR3: TGCAGTGCTTGGCACAGTCGGACAGAGGACTACGAGCAGTACTTC. Its protein is CSAWHSRTEDYEQYF.

This clonotype was detected a few times. The chain employs TRBV7-3 and TRBJ2-2; 8 nucleotides line up with TRBD2. The V segment lost 3 bases and the J segment 7 bases; nucleotides outside the gene matches: 4. The CDR3 covers 14 residues. Germline lookup yields CDR1 SGHTA and CDR2 FQGTGA. CDR3 sequence (DNA): TGTGCCAGCAGCTTGGGACTAGACCTCGGGGAGCTGTTTTTT. Translated, it gives CASSLGLDLGELFF.

This clonotype was seen repeatedly, ten times or more. The chain employs TRBV15 and TRBJ1-2; D unresolved. With 4 bases removed from V and 6 bases from J, the gap between germline ends came to 21 bases. From germline, CDR1 is LNHNV and CDR2 YYDKDF (reference sequence). The CDR3 spans 16 residues. CDR3 sequence reads: CATSTPQAYLRDGYTF. The CDR3 DNA reads TGTGCCACCAGCACCCCTCAGGCTTACCTTCGAGATGGCTACACCTTC.

This clonotype is deemed medium-sized. V gene TRBV29-1 combines with J gene TRBJ1-4; maybe TRBD1 (5 bases). Trimming left V 7 bases short and J 7 bases short, with 13 bases between. Germline V CDR1 and CDR2: SQVTM, ANQGSEA. The CDR3 contains 12 residues. This chain's CDR3 is CSGASGAEKLFF. The DNA for the CDR3 is TGCAGCGGTGCTTCCGGGGCTGAAAAACTGTTTTTT.

V and J are TRBV12-3 or TRBV12-4 and TRBJ1-5; D gene unclear. The CDR3 covers 13 residues. Trimming cost V 3 bases and J 0 bases, with 3 bases left between them. As DNA, the CDR3 is TGTGCCAGCAGTTTTAATAGCAATCAGCCCCAGCATTTT. Protein: CASSFNSNQPQHF.

This clonotype is medium-sized by share. This chain connects TRBV19 to TRBJ2-6; D may match TRBD1 or TRBD2 (5 bases each). From germline, CDR1 is LNHDA and CDR2 SQIVND (reference sequence). The CDR3 has 18 amino acids. V was shortened by 3 bases and J by 0 bases, with 15 bases between the two germline ends. Here the CDR3 DNA reads TGTGCCAGTAGTATTGAGGGACGGTTATTCTCTGGGGCCAACGTCCTGACTTTC. Translating gives CASSIEGRLFSGANVLTF.